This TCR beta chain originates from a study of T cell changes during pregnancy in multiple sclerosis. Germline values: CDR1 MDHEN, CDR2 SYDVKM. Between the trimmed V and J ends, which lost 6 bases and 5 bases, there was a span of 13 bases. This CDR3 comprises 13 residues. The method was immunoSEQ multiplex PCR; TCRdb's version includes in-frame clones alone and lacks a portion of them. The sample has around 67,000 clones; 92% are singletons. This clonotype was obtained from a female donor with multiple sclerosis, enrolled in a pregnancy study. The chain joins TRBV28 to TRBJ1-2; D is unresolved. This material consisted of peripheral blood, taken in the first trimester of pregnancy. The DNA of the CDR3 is TGTGCCAGCAGCCCCTCCGACACATATGGCTACACCTTC. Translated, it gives CASSPSDTYGYTF.